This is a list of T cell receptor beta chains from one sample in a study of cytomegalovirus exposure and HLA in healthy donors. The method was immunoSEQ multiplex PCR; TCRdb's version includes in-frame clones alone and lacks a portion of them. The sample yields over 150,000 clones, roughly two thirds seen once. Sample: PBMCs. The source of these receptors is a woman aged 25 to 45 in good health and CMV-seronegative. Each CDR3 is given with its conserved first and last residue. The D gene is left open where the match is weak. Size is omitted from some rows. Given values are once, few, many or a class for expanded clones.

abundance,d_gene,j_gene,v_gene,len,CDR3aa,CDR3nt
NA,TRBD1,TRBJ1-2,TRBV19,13,CASSMEGAGGYTF,TGTGCCAGTAGTATGGAGGGGGCGGGAGGCTACACCTTC
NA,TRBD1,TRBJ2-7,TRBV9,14,CASSVRDRDYEQYF,TGTGCCAGCAGCGTCCGGGACAGGGACTACGAGCAGTACTTC
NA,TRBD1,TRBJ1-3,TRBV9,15,CASSPGQGIGNTIYF,TGTGCCAGTTCTCCGGGACAGGGGATAGGAAACACCATATATTTT
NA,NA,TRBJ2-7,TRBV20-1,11,CSASRSYEQYF,TGCAGTGCTAGTCGGTCCTACGAGCAGTACTTC
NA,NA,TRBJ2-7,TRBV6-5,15,CASSLRGSGTYEQYF,TGTGCCAGCAGTCTCCGGGGTAGCGGTACCTACGAGCAGTACTTC
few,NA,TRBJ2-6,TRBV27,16,CASSSFSGTGANVLTF,TGTGCCAGCAGTTCATTCTCGGGTACTGGGGCCAACGTCCTGACTTTC
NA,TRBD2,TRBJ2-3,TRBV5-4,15,CASSSGLAPTDTQYF,TGTGCCAGCAGCTCTGGACTAGCGCCCACAGATACGCAGTATTTT
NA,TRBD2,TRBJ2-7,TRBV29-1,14,CSVAVVGGSLEQYF,TGCAGCGTTGCTGTTGTGGGAGGGTCTCTCGAGCAGTACTTC
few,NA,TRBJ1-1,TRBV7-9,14,CASSSQTMNTEAFF,TGTGCCAGCAGCTCTCAAACAATGAACACTGAAGCTTTCTTT
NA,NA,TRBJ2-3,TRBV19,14,CASSIGKTADTQYF,TGTGCCAGTAGTATCGGCAAGACAGCAGATACGCAGTATTTT
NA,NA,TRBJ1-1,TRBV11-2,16,CASSLDRGHRNTEAFF,TGTGCCAGCAGCTTAGATCGTGGACACCGGAACACTGAAGCTTTCTTT
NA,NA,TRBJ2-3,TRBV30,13,CAWSKRAEGTQYF,TGTGCCTGGAGTAAACGGGCGGAGGGTACGCAGTATTTT
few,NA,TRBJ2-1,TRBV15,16,CATSRVEGAISNEQFF,TGTGCCACCAGCAGAGTGGAGGGGGCGATCAGCAATGAGCAGTTCTTC
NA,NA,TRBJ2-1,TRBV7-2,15,CASSLFNRVNNEQFF,TGTGCCAGCAGCTTATTCAACAGGGTCAACAATGAGCAGTTCTTC
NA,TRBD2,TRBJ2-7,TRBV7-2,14,CASSLIAGGYEQYF,TGTGCCAGCAGCTTAATAGCGGGAGGGTACGAGCAGTACTTC
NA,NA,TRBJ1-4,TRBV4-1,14,CASSQVATSRKLFF,TGCGCCAGCAGCCAAGTCGCGACTTCTAGAAAACTGTTTTTT
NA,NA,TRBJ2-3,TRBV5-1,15,CASSLTSGSTDTQYF,TGCGCCAGCAGCTTGACCAGCGGGAGCACAGATACGCAGTATTTT
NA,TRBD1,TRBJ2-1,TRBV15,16,CATSKPRTGGYNEQFF,TGTGCCACCAGCAAACCCAGGACAGGGGGTTACAATGAGCAGTTCTTC
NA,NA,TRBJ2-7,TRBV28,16,CASSLSGTSPAYEQYF,TGTGCCAGCAGTTTATCTGGTACATCCCCCGCCTACGAGCAGTACTTC
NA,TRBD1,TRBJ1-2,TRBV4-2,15,CASSQNQGVDYGYTF,TGTGCCAGCAGCCAAAATCAGGGGGTCGACTATGGCTACACCTTC
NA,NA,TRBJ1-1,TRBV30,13,CAGIGQRNTEAFF,TGTGCCGGAATCGGACAGAGGAACACTGAAGCTTTCTTT
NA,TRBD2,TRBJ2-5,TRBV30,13,CAWKASGGVTQYF,TGTGCCTGGAAGGCTAGCGGGGGCGTGACCCAGTACTTC